The next 4 T cell receptor beta chains were all read from a single sample in a study of blood T cell repertoires in COVID-19. TCRdb keeps only in-frame clones here, not all; method: immunoSEQ multiplex PCR. The sample consists of 35,000 to 55,000 clones, around 82% of them appearing once. Sequenced: peripheral blood. The receptors shown here come from a woman between 70 and 85 years old with acute or convalescent COVID-19.

This clone was detected a few times. The chain carries TRBV15 and TRBJ2-3; D is possibly TRBD2 (6 bases). This CDR3 has 13 amino acids. Trimming cost V 4 bases and J 6 bases, with 11 bases left between them. Per germline, CDR1 LNHNV and CDR2 YYDKDF (reference sequence). In DNA, the CDR3 is TGTGCCACCAGCAAGGACCTAGCGGATACGCAGTATTTT. Translated: CATSKDLADTQYF.

The chain carries TRBV3-1 (or the pseudogene TRBV3-2) and TRBJ2-2, with D possibly TRBD2 on 5 matching bases. Trimming pared 7 bases from V and 4 bases from J, leaving 16 bases between. The germline V gene encodes CDR1 LGHDT and CDR2 YNNKEL (reference sequence). The CDR3 length is 15 residues. In DNA form, the CDR3 reads TGTGCCAGCAATAAAGGTGGAGGAGTCACCGGGGAGCTGTTTTTT. Its protein product is CASNKGGGVTGELFF.

This chain uses TRBV4-2 with TRBJ2-1, with TRBD2 matching 7 bases. This CDR3 is 17 amino acids long. Germline V gene sequence: CDR1 LGHNA, CDR2 YNFKEQ. J gave up 2 bases and V 0 bases, and 7 bases lay outside the gene matches. In DNA form, the CDR3 reads TGTGCCAGCAGCCAAGAGGTAGCGGGCAATACCTACAATGAGCAGTTCTTC. Its translation is CASSQEVAGNTYNEQFF.

This chain links TRBV9 with TRBJ2-3, with TRBD2 identical over 10 bases. CDR3 length: 18 amino acids. Germline V gene sequence: CDR1 SGDLS, CDR2 YYNGEE. Trimming cost V 4 bases and J 2 bases; bases outside gene matches: 13. This CDR3 reads CASSSRQREGLSTDTQYF. The CDR3 DNA sequence: TGTGCCAGCAGCTCAAGGCAGCGGGAGGGCCTCTCCACAGATACGCAGTATTTT.